The 31 T cell receptor beta chains below were found in one sample sequenced in a study of T cells in Graves' hyperthyroidism and ophthalmopathy (dated by TCRdb to the late 2010s). The method was multiplex PCR. The sample was run on an Illumina HiSeq 2000. The TCR beta CDR3 regions were amplified from RNA transcripts. For the first round of RT-PCR on the TCR CDR3, the HTBI primer set was used together with the Qiagen OneStep RT-PCR kit. The raw public reads went through TCRdb reprocessing: fastp at Q25, MiXCR clone calling, in-frame beta chains kept. Each record represents a unique CDR3 protein, reported with the most common genes and DNA among its rows. In this sample the table shows about half a million distinct CDR3 sequences, about 20% of which occur a single time. The ten top clones hold about half of the sample. Material for sequencing was blood. These receptors were taken from a woman in her 70s with Graves' ophthalmopathy.

The chain joins TRBV6-1 to TRBJ1-4; no clear D. Trimming removed 5 bases from V and 0 bases from J, with 13 bases in between. This CDR3 contains 16 residues. The germline gives CDR1 MNHNS, CDR2 SASEGT. CDR3 nucleotides: TGTGCCAGCAGTCGACGCCAGGTAGCAACTAATGAAAAACTGTTTTTT. This codes for CASSRRQVATNEKLFF.

This clonotype was seen many times. The genes are TRBV20-1 and TRBJ1-1; 7 bases are shared with TRBD1. Germline lookup yields CDR1 DFQATT and CDR2 SNEGSKA (reference sequence). The V segment lost 2 bases and the J segment 3 bases; nucleotides outside the gene matches: 6. The CDR3 is 14 amino acids. CDR3 amino acids: CSARPQGWDTEAFF. Here the CDR3 DNA reads TGCAGTGCTAGACCACAGGGGTGGGACACTGAAGCTTTCTTT.

The CDR3 DNA reads TGCAGTGCTCCGGACAGGGGGTCGGAAAGCTATGGCTACACCTTC. It translates to CSAPDRGSESYGYTF. The gene calls are TRBV20-1 and TRBJ1-2, with TRBD1 matching 10 bases. J gave up 4 bases and V 5 bases, and 10 bases lay outside the gene matches. Germline assignment: CDR1 DFQATT and CDR2 SNEGSKA (reference sequence). The CDR3 spans 15 residues.

The table lists this clonotype with a few counts. This chain joins TRBV6-2 or TRBV6-3 and TRBJ1-1; D remains unclear. In germline, CDR1 is MNHEY, CDR2 SVGEGT. The CDR3 runs 16 residues. Trimming pared 2 bases from V and 7 bases from J, leaving 20 bases between. The CDR3 region has the DNA TGTGCCAGCAGTTACGGTGGAGTTGTCACCGACTTTGAAGCTTTCTTT. It encodes CASSYGGVVTDFEAFF.

This clonotype showed up just a few times. The chain couples TRBV25-1 to TRBJ2-1; D is possibly TRBD1 or TRBD2 (5 bases each). Germline lookup yields CDR1 MGHDK and CDR2 SYGVNS. V dropped 7 bases and J dropped 8 bases, with 9 bases sitting between them. There are 11 residues in the CDR3. The CDR3 nucleotides are TGTGCCAGCACCATGGGGGATGAGCAGTTCTTC. Its translation: CASTMGDEQFF. Supplemented by reference TRBV25-1 and TRBJ2-1, the full variable domain reads EADIYQTPRYLVIGTGKKITLECSQTMGHDKMYWYQQDPGMELHLIHYSYGVNSTEKGDLSSESTVSRIRTEHFPLTLESARPSHTSQYLCASTMGDEQFFGPGTRLTVL.

The chain carries TRBV28 and TRBJ2-6, with D possibly matching TRBD2 (7 bases). The CDR3 runs 15 residues. V was cut by 3 bases and J by 3 bases, with 9 bases left in between. CDR1 MDHEN and CDR2 SYDVKM come from the germline V gene. The CDR3 here is CASSLGGRGANVLTF. The CDR3 DNA follows: TGTGCCAGCAGTTTGGGGGGGCGTGGGGCCAACGTCCTGACTTTC.

The chain links TRBV2 to TRBJ1-2, with D unresolved. V dropped 8 bases and J dropped 4 bases, with 14 bases sitting between them. The CDR3 totals 13 residues. The germline V gene encodes CDR1 SNHLY and CDR2 FYNNEI. The CDR3 here is CASGVGKGYGYTF. The CDR3, as DNA: TGTGCCAGCGGAGTGGGCAAGGGCTATGGCTACACCTTC.

The V and J genes are TRBV4-1 and TRBJ2-1; TRBD2 matches 12 bases. The CDR3 spans 16 residues. The V and J ends lost 3 bases and 6 bases, in that order; junction bases with no gene match: 6. Germline assignment: CDR1 MGHRA and CDR2 YSYEKL. The CDR3 loop reads CASSHDLAGGFNEQFF. In DNA form, the CDR3 reads TGCGCCAGCAGCCACGACCTAGCGGGAGGGTTCAATGAGCAGTTCTTC.

The chain employs TRBV27 and TRBJ2-1, with D possibly being TRBD1 (6 bases). This CDR3 has 15 residues. Germline CDR1 is MNHEY and CDR2 is SMNVEV (reference sequence). The ends were cut back, 5 bases at V and 1 base at J, with 12 bases in the middle. The CDR3 protein is CASSPIRGSYNEQFF. The CDR3 nucleotides read TGTGCCAGCAGTCCTATCAGGGGTTCCTACAATGAGCAGTTCTTC.

The chain joins TRBV7-3 to TRBJ2-2; tentatively, D is TRBD2 (6 bases). Germline lookup yields CDR1 SGHTA and CDR2 FQGTGA. This CDR3 is 16 amino acids long. Trimming took 1 base from V and 1 from J, leaving 10 bases between them. The CDR3 DNA follows: TGTGCCAGCAGCTTAAATTCAGCGGGGAACACCGGGGAGCTGTTTTTT. Its protein is CASSLNSAGNTGELFF.

The chain links TRBV28 to TRBJ2-2, with D possibly matching TRBD1 (5 bases). Germline V gene sequence: CDR1 MDHEN, CDR2 SYDVKM. The length of the CDR3 is 14 residues. The V gene lost 6 bases and the J gene lost 6 bases, with 14 bases spanning the gap. The CDR3 here is CASSRLTVPGELFF. CDR3 bases: TGTGCCAGCAGCCGTCTGACAGTACCCGGGGAGCTGTTTTTT.

This clonotype was counted many times. The rearrangement uses TRBV27 and TRBJ2-7, with TRBD2 identical over 14 bases. V gave up 6 bases and J gave up 9 bases; unmatched junction bases: 13. Germline lookup yields CDR1 MNHEY and CDR2 SMNVEV (reference sequence). The CDR3 sequence is 16 residues long. The CDR3 is CASRVGGTSGSAGQYF. The CDR3 DNA is TGTGCCAGCAGAGTCGGTGGGACTAGCGGGAGTGCTGGGCAGTACTTC.

This chain connects TRBV12-3 or TRBV12-4 to TRBJ1-1, with D perhaps TRBD1 (6 bases). Trimming removed 6 bases at V and 6 bases at J, with 14 bases between. This CDR3 contains 13 residues. For the CDR3, the DNA is TGTGCCAGCAGCCCAGGGGCGGGGGCTGAAGCTTTCTTT. It translates to CASSPGAGAEAFF.

The chain employs TRBV6-2 or TRBV6-3 and TRBJ1-3; TRBD1 agrees at 8 bases. Germline lookup yields CDR1 MNHEY and CDR2 SVGEGT. The CDR3 totals 17 residues. Unmatched junction bases numbered 9, after V lost 5 bases and J lost 0 bases. The CDR3 DNA sequence: TGTGCCAGCAGTGTGATGGACAGGGACTTCTCTGGAAACACCATATATTTT. Amino acid sequence: CASSVMDRDFSGNTIYF.

This clonotype was seen many times. The rearrangement links TRBV6-2 or TRBV6-3 to TRBJ1-1; D unclear. CDR3 length: 12 residues. Deletions cut 0 bases from V and 8 bases from J, with 7 bases between. Germline-derived CDR1 and CDR2 are MNHEY and SVGEGT. DNA for the CDR3: TGTGCCAGCAGTTACTCTGCGAAAGAAGCTTTCTTT. Its protein is CASSYSAKEAFF.

The chain combines TRBV30 with TRBJ1-1; 9 bases align to TRBD1. CDR1 is GTSNPN and CDR2 is SVGIG in the germline V gene (reference sequence). The CDR3 is 14 residues long. V shed 4 bases, J shed 5 bases, and the junction held 8 bases outside the gene matches. The CDR3 loop reads CAWNTGGLWTEAFF. In nucleotides, the CDR3 is TGTGCCTGGAATACAGGGGGCCTTTGGACTGAAGCTTTCTTT.

V gene TRBV2 combines with J gene TRBJ2-1; a possible D gene is TRBD1 (6 bases). The CDR3 consists of 15 residues. V lost 5 bases, J lost 9 bases, and 20 bases lay in between. CDR1 and CDR2 from the germline V gene are SNHLY and FYNNEI. For the CDR3, the DNA is TGTGCCAGCAGTCAACAGGGACCAAGGGGTGGTGAGCAGTTCTTC. This translates into CASSQQGPRGGEQFF.

The chain employs TRBV11-2 and TRBJ2-3, with D possibly being TRBD2 (6 bases). Trimming removed 0 bases at V and 3 bases at J, with 10 bases between. Germline CDR1 is SGHAT and CDR2 is FQNNGV. This CDR3 spans 15 amino acids. The CDR3 protein is CASSLDGGYTDTQYF. The CDR3 DNA is TGTGCCAGCAGCTTAGATGGGGGGTATACAGATACGCAGTATTTT.

This chain connects TRBV5-1 to TRBJ1-1, with a weak D call TRBD1 (6 bases). Between the trimmed V and J ends, which lost 3 bases and 2 bases, there was a span of 11 bases. The CDR3 covers 14 residues. CDR1 is SGHRS and CDR2 is YFSETQ in the germline V gene. The CDR3 protein is CASSWKDRNTEAFF. CDR3 in DNA: TGCGCCAGCAGCTGGAAGGACAGAAACACTGAAGCTTTCTTT.

This clonotype was picked up one time. The V and J genes are TRBV5-6 and TRBJ2-7; possibly TRBD1 or TRBD2 for D (5 bases each). Germline values: CDR1 SGHDT, CDR2 YYEEEE. Trimming cost V 9 bases and J 2 bases, with 15 bases left between them. The CDR3 consists of 13 residues. This CDR3 reads CAIGRWGTYEQYF. CDR3 DNA sequence: TGTGCCATCGGACGATGGGGGACCTACGAGCAGTACTTC.

The chain couples TRBV27 to TRBJ1-1; TRBD1 matches 7 bases. The CDR3 contains 13 residues. Per the germline V gene, CDR1 is MNHEY and CDR2 is SMNVEV (reference sequence). V lost 7 bases and J lost 10; bases outside the gene matches: 12. The chain's CDR3 is CASKGSIRQGAFF. CDR3 nucleotides: TGTGCCAGCAAGGGTTCTATAAGACAGGGAGCTTTCTTT.

The V gene is TRBV6-7, the J gene TRBJ1-4; D unclear. TRBV6-7 is known as an ORF, though its function is uncertain. V shed 6 bases and J shed 7 bases, with 15 bases lying between them. The CDR3 runs 14 residues. CDR3 DNA: TGTGCCAGCAGAGAGAGAAACCTGAGTGAAAAACTGTTTTTT. This encodes CASRERNLSEKLFF.

About this clonotype itself: A much larger clone is a single base away; this may be a read error. The chain has TRBV7-2 and TRBJ2-5; 7 bases are shared with TRBD2. Germline-derived CDR1 and CDR2 are SGHTA and FQGNSA. The CDR3 contains 16 residues. The CDR3 region is CASSLRAGVVGETRYF. The DNA of the CDR3 is TGTGCCAGCAGCTTAAGGGCGGGAGTGGTCGGGGAGACCCGGTACTTC.

This clonotype was picked up a small number of times. The J gene is TRBJ2-7, the V gene TRBV5-1, with 8 bases lining up with TRBD2. CDR1 is SGHRS and CDR2 is YFSETQ in the germline V gene. The trim removed 5 bases at V and 0 bases at J, leaving 4 bases unmatched. The CDR3 has 14 amino acids. This CDR3 reads CASRTAGDSYEQYF. CDR3 nucleotide sequence: TGCGCCAGCAGAACAGCGGGAGACTCCTACGAGCAGTACTTC.

This clonotype has just a few counts. The V call is TRBV28, the J call TRBJ1-2; 7 positions agree with TRBD1. V was clipped by 0 bases and J by 4 bases; unmatched bases: 8. Germline CDR1 is MDHEN and CDR2 is SYDVKM. The CDR3 contains 16 residues. The CDR3 region is CASSLWRDRGFYGYTF. As DNA, the CDR3 is TGTGCCAGCAGTTTATGGAGGGACAGAGGATTCTATGGCTACACCTTC.

This clonotype was detected many times. The genes are TRBV30 and TRBJ1-1; 7 bases are shared with TRBD1. The CDR3 spans 14 residues. After removal of 0 bases from V and 3 bases from J, the junction contained 4 bases not matched to a gene. CDR1 and CDR2 from the germline V gene are GTSNPN and SVGIG (reference sequence). CDR3 residues: CAWSVEGADTEAFF. CDR3 nucleotide sequence: TGTGCCTGGAGTGTCGAGGGGGCCGACACTGAAGCTTTCTTT.

This clonotype was detected a few times. The chain is built from TRBV7-2 and TRBJ2-4; TRBD1 or TRBD2 may be the D gene (5 bases each). The CDR3 has 15 amino acids. Germline-derived CDR1 and CDR2 are SGHTA and FQGNSA. V lost 5 bases and J 6 bases, leaving 17 bases between the germline ends. The CDR3 reads CASSRDGVVANIQYF. CDR3 sequence (DNA): TGTGCCAGCAGCCGGGACGGGGTGGTAGCAAACATTCAGTACTTC.

Concerning this clonotype: An end of the junction differs from the germline gene, which may be a read error. The rearrangement joins TRBV13 to TRBJ2-2; D is perhaps TRBD2 (5 bases). The CDR3 length is 15 residues. CDR1 is PRHDT and CDR2 is FYEKMQ in the germline V gene (reference sequence). In DNA, the CDR3 is TGTGCCGGCAGCGTAGACGGGGCGAACACCGGGGAGCTGTTTTTT. It codes for CAGSVDGANTGELFF.

The rearrangement uses TRBV19 and TRBJ2-3; 11 nucleotides line up with TRBD2. Germline CDR1 reads LNHDA; CDR2 reads SQIVND (reference sequence). This CDR3 has 16 residues. V dropped 4 bases and J dropped 4; count of bases not matched to a gene: 7. The CDR3 sequence: CASSTGSGRVSDTQYF. In nucleotides, the CDR3 is TGTGCCAGTAGTACTGGTAGCGGGAGGGTTTCAGATACGCAGTATTTT.

This clonotype showed up many times. The rearrangement links TRBV12-3 or TRBV12-4 to TRBJ2-2; 13 bases map to TRBD2. The J segment lost 0 bases and the V segment lost 5 bases, leaving 9 bases of the junction unmatched. This CDR3 has 19 residues. For the CDR3, the DNA is TGTGCCAGCAGTCCAAGGACTAGCGGGAGAGTCTCGAACACCGGGGAGCTGTTTTTT. This codes for CASSPRTSGRVSNTGELFF.

This clonotype appeared a few times. The V call is TRBV28, the J call TRBJ2-3; possible D gene TRBD2, 9 bases. Germline V gives CDR1 MDHEN, CDR2 SYDVKM. This CDR3 spans 16 amino acids. Trimming took off 5 bases at V and 6 bases at J, with 21 bases between the two ends. CDR3 amino acids: CASSDRQGTSRDTQYF. For the CDR3, the DNA is TGTGCCAGCAGTGACAGACAGGGGACTAGCCGGGATACGCAGTATTTT.